This T cell receptor (beta chain) was captured by sequencing in a study of CD8 T cells in ankylosing spondylitis. General study results and limits: The study identified a TCR beta motif of several highly homologous variants that appeared characteristic of ankylosing spondylitis blood.

The sample holds a few counts of this clonotype. Its antigen is not known. From the 5' RACE reads, TCRdb called clonotypes with MiXCR, one entry per CDR3 protein. The sample records around 430,000 distinct CDR3 sequences, under 20% being singletons. V trimming: 3 bases; J trimming: 0 bases; junction bases outside the gene matches: 4. The CDR3 is 16 residues long. The sequence derives from a male donor with ankylosing spondylitis. The rearrangement joins TRBV12-3 or TRBV12-4 to TRBJ2-2, with 7 bases aligning to TRBD1. What was sequenced was blood, either unsorted or a sorted T cell fraction (not recorded which). The CDR3 loop is CASSFEGTANTGELFF. In DNA form, the CDR3 reads TGTGCCAGCAGTTTTGAAGGGACAGCGAACACCGGGGAGCTGTTTTTT.